Included here is one TCR beta chain sequence, with context. These data belong to a study of blood T cell repertoires in COVID-19. The CDR3 covers 14 residues. CDR1 is MNHEY, CDR2 SVGAGI, per germline. V lost 6 bases, J lost 0 bases, and 11 bases lay in between. The protocol was immunoSEQ multiplex PCR, while the TCRdb copy is restricted to in-frame clones and leaves out a portion. This sample has 150,000 to 200,000 clones, with around 82% found just once. The sequenced material came from peripheral blood. This clonotype was obtained from a woman aged 80 or over with acute or convalescent COVID-19. The chain is built from TRBV6-5 and TRBJ1-1, with D unresolved. CDR3 protein: CASRSFRVNTEAFF. The CDR3 DNA follows: TGTGCCAGCAGAAGCTTCCGGGTGAACACTGAAGCTTTCTTT.